What follows describes a single T cell receptor beta chain. As handled by the study authors: Quantification of nucleated cells was approximated via reference gene primer amplification. Here immunoSEQ multiplex PCR was the method, and the copy in TCRdb shows in-frame clones only, minus some. The DNA gave D and trimming, while V, J and clone size come from that table. The table records roughly 300,000 clones, approximately 84% of them present only once. Enrolled during active infection, Seattle patients were then followed longitudinally. The data stem from a study of blood T cell repertoires in COVID-19. About the study: The United States, Italy and Spain provided the acute and convalescent COVID-19 samples. T cells, B-cell-depleted T cells, or PBMCs provided the cDNA or gDNA that served as material.

V gave up 4 bases and J gave up 5 bases, with 18 bases separating them. The CDR3 totals 16 residues. Per the germline V gene, CDR1 is LNHDA and CDR2 is SQIVND (reference sequence). The rearrangement joins TRBV19 to TRBJ1-5; D remains unclear. The sequencing sample was made of peripheral blood. The source is a human donor with COVID-19, enrolled during active disease. The donor label of this sample is uncertain. CDR3 sequence reads: CASSTAFEARDQPQHF. The CDR3 DNA sequence: TGTGCCAGTAGTACCGCATTCGAGGCTCGGGATCAGCCCCAGCATTTT.